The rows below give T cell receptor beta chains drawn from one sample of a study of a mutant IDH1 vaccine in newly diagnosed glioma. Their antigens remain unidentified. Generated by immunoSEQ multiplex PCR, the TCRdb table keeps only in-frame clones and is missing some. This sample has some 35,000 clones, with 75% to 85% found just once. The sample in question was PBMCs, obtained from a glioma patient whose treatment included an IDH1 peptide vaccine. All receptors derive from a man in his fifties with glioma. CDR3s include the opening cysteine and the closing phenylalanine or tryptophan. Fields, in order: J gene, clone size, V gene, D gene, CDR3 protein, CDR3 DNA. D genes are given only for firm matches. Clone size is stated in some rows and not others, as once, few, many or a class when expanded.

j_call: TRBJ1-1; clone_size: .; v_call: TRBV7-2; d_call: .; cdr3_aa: CASSRQGTGNTEAFF; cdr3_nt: TGTGCCAGCAGCAGGCAGGGTACGGGGAACACTGAAGCTTTCTTT
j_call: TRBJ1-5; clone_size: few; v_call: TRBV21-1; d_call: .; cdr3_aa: CASSSLSGGAGQPQHF; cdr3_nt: TGTGCCAGCAGCAGCTTATCAGGGGGCGCGGGGCAGCCCCAGCATTTT
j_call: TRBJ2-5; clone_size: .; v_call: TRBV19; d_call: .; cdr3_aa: CASRPMSGSQTEYF; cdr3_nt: TGTGCCAGTAGGCCCATGTCGGGTAGTCAGACCGAGTACTTC
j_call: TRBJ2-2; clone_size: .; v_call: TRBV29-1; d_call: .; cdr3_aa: CSVGSSANTGELFF; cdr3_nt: TGCAGCGTCGGGAGTTCGGCTAACACCGGGGAGCTGTTTTTT
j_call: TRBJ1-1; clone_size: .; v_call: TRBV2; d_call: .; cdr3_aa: CASSEEVGTEAFF; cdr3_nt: TGTGCCAGCAGTGAAGAGGTTGGTACTGAAGCTTTCTTT
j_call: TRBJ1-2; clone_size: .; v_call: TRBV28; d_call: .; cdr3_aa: CASSLKRPILAPYGYTF; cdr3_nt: TGTGCCAGCAGTCTAAAACGTCCAATTCTGGCGCCCTATGGCTACACCTTC
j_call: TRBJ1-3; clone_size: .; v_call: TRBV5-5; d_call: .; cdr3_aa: CASSLEGSGNTIYF; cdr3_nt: TGTGCCAGCAGCTTGGAGGGCTCTGGAAACACCATATATTTT
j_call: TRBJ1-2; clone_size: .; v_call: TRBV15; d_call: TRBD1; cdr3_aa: CATSRDPGTVTRAYGYTF; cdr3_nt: TGTGCCACCAGCAGAGATCCCGGGACAGTCACCCGGGCCTATGGCTACACCTTC
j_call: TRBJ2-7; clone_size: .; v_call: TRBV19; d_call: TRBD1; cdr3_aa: CASRPYGQGPHEQYF; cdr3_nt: TGTGCCAGTAGACCTTATGGACAGGGGCCTCACGAGCAGTACTTC
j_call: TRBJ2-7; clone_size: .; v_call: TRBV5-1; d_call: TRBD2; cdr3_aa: CASSAGLAGHYEQYF; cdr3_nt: TGCGCCAGCAGCGCAGGACTAGCGGGCCACTACGAGCAGTACTTC
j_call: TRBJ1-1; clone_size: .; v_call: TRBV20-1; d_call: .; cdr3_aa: CSAIRTEAFF; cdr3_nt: TGCAGTGCTATTAGGACAGAAGCTTTCTTT
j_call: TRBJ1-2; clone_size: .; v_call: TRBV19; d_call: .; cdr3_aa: CASSITGRRGSTF; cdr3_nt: TGTGCCAGTAGTATAACGGGCCGGCGGGGATCCACCTTC
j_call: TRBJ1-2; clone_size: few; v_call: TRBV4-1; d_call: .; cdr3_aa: CASSQSQGNYGYTF; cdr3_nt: TGCGCCAGCAGCCAAAGTCAGGGTAACTATGGCTACACCTTC
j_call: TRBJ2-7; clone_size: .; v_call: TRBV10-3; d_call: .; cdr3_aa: CAISGDRTGGEQYF; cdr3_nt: TGTGCCATCAGTGGAGACAGGACTGGCGGCGAGCAGTACTTC
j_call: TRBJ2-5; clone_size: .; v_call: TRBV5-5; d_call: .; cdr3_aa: CASSHPRASEETQYF; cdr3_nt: TGTGCCAGCAGCCACCCTAGGGCCTCAGAAGAGACCCAGTACTTC
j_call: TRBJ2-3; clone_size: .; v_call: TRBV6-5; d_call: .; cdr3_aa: CASSPPGRTDTQYF; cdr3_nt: TGTGCCAGCAGCCCACCCGGGAGAACAGATACGCAGTATTTT
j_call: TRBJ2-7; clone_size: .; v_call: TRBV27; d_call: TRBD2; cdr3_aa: CASAPGGGREQYF; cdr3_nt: TGTGCCAGCGCCCCTGGGGGGGGAAGGGAGCAGTACTTC
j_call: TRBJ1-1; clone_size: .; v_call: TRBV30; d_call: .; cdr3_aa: CAWTDLGNTEAFF; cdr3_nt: TGTGCCTGGACCGACCTGGGGAACACTGAAGCTTTCTTT
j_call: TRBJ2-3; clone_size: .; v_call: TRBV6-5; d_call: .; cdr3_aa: CASSLTPTSTDTQYF; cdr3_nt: TGTGCCAGCAGTTTAACCCCCACTAGCACAGATACGCAGTATTTT
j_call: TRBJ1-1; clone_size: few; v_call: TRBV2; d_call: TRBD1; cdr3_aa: CASSDTGQPNTEAFF; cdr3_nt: TGTGCCAGCAGTGATACGGGACAGCCGAACACTGAAGCTTTCTTT
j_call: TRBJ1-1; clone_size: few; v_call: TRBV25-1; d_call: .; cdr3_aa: CASSEEGSTEAFF; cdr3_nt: TGTGCCAGCAGTGAAGAAGGTTCCACTGAAGCTTTCTTT
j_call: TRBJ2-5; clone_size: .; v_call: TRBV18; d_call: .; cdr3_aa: CASSPPGVRGQETQYF; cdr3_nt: TGTGCCAGCTCACCACCGGGGGTCAGGGGCCAAGAGACCCAGTACTTC
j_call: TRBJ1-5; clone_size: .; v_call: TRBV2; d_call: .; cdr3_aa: CASTEGTTGQPQHF; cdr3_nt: TGTGCCAGCACCGAGGGAACAACCGGGCAGCCCCAGCATTTT
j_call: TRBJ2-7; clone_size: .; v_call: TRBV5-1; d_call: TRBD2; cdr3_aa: CASSLAMGLAYEQYF; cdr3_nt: TGCGCCAGCAGCTTGGCCATGGGACTAGCTTACGAGCAGTACTTC
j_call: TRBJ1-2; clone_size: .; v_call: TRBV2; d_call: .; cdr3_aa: CASTKNYGYTF; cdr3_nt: TGTGCCAGCACAAAGAACTATGGCTACACCTTC
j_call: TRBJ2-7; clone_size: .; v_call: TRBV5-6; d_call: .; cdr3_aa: CASSFSGGSHEQYF; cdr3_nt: TGTGCCAGCAGCTTTTCGGGGGGCTCACACGAGCAGTACTTC
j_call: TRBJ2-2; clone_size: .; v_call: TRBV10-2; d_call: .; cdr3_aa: CASSPFLANTGELFF; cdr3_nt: TGCGCCAGCAGTCCGTTCCTCGCGAACACCGGGGAGCTGTTTTTT
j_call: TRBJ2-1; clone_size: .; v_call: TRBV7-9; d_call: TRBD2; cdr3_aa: CASSLYWREGGNEQFF; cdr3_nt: TGTGCCAGCAGCTTATACTGGCGGGAGGGTGGGAATGAGCAGTTCTTC
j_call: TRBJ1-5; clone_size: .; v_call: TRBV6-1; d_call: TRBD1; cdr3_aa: CASSRTGDVNQPQHF; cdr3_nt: TGTGCCAGCAGTAGGACAGGGGACGTCAATCAGCCCCAGCATTTT
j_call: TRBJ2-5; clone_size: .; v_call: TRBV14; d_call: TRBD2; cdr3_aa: CASSQGLAKQETQYF; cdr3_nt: TGTGCCAGCAGCCAAGGACTAGCGAAGCAAGAGACCCAGTACTTC
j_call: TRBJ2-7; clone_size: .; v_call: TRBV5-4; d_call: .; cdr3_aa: CASSSRDHEQYF; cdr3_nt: TGTGCCAGCAGCAGCAGGGACCACGAGCAGTACTTC
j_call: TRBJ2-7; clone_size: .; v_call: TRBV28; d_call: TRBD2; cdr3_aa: CASSLWAGTSGRGEQYF; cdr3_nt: TGTGCCAGCAGTTTATGGGCCGGGACTAGCGGGAGGGGGGAGCAGTACTTC
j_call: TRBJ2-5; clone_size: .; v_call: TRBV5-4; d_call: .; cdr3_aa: CASSGETQYF; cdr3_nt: TGTGCCAGCAGCGGAGAGACCCAGTACTTC
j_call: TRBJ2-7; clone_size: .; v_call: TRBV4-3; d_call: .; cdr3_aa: CASSQDYRAEQYF; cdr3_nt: TGCGCCAGCAGCCAAGACTACAGGGCCGAGCAGTACTTC
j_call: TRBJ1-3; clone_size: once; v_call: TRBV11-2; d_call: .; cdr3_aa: CASSLTSGGNTIYF; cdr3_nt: TGTGCCAGCAGCCTTACCTCAGGAGGAAACACCATATATTTT
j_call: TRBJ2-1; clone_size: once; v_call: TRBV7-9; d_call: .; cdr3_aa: CASRPEQFF; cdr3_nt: TGTGCCAGCAGGCCCGAGCAGTTCTTC
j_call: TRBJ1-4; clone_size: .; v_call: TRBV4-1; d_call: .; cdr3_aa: CASSQGQGGEKLFF; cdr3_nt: TGCGCCAGCAGCCAAGGCCAGGGAGGAGAAAAACTGTTTTTT
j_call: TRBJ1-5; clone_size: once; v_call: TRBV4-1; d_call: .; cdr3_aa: CASSQGWTLRDRPQHF; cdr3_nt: TGCGCCAGCAGCCAAGGATGGACACTCCGCGATCGGCCCCAGCATTTT
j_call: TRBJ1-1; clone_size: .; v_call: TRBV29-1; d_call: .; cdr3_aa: CSVGQGLNTEAFF; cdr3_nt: TGCAGCGTTGGCCAGGGTCTGAACACTGAAGCTTTCTTT
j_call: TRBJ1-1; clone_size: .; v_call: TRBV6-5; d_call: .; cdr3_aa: CASSEQGTEAFF; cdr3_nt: TGTGCCAGCAGCGAACAGGGAACCGAAGCTTTCTTT
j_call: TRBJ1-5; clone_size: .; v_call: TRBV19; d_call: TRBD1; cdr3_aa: CATTGQGNRQPQHF; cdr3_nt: TGTGCCACCACGGGACAGGGTAACCGTCAGCCCCAGCATTTT
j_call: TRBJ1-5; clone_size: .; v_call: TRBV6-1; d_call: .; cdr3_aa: CASSEAGVQGQPQHF; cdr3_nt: TGTGCCAGCAGTGAAGCTGGCGTCCAGGGCCAGCCCCAGCATTTT
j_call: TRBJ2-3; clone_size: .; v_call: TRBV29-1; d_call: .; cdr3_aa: CSVEGAVDTSTDTQYF; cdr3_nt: TGCAGCGTTGAAGGAGCTGTCGACACTAGCACAGATACGCAGTATTTT
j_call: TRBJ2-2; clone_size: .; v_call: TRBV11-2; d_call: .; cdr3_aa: CASSLLRLSGELFF; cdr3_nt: TGTGCCAGCAGCTTATTGAGGTTAAGCGGGGAGCTGTTTTTT
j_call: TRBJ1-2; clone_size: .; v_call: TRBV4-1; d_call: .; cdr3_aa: CASSQDRAGNLLGYGYTF; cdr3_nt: TGCGCCAGCAGCCAAGATCGGGCAGGGAACCTTCTAGGCTATGGCTACACCTTC
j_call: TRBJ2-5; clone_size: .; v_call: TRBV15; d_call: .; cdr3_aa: CATSRDVAVETQYF; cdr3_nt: TGTGCCACCAGCAGAGATGTAGCGGTGGAGACCCAGTACTTC
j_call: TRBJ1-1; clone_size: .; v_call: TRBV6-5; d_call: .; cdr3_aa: CASGRGAMNTEAFF; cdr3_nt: TGTGCCAGCGGCAGGGGTGCCATGAACACTGAAGCTTTCTTT
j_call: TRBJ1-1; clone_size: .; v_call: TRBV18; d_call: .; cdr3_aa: CAGRQLQNTEAFF; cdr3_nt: TGTGCCGGCCGACAGCTCCAGAACACTGAAGCTTTCTTT
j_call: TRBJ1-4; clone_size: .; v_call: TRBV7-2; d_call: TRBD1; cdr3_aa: CASRSQGASEKLFF; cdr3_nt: TGTGCCAGCAGATCACAGGGGGCGAGTGAAAAACTGTTTTTT
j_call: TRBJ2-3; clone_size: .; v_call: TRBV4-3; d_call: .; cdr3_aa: CASSQDEGNTQYF; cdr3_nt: TGCGCCAGCAGCCAAGACGAGGGGAATACGCAGTATTTT
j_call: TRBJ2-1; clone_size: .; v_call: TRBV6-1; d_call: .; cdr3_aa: CASSETGTYNEQFF; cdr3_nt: TGTGCCAGCAGTGAGACTGGCACCTACAATGAGCAGTTCTTC
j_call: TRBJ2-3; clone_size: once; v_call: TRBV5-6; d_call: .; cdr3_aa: CASSLDWADNTQYF; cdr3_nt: TGTGCCAGCAGCTTGGATTGGGCCGACAATACGCAGTATTTT